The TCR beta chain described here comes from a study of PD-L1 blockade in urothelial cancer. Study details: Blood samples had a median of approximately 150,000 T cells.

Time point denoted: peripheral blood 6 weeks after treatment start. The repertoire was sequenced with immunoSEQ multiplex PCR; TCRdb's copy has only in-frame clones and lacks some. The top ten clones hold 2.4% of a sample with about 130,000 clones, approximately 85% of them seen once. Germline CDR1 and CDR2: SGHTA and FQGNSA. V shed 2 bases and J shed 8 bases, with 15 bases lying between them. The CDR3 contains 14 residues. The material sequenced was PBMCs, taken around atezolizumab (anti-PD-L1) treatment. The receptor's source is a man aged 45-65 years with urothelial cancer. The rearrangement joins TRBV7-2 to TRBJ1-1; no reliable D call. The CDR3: CASSLTALLTEAFF. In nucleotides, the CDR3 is TGTGCCAGCAGCTTAACAGCCCTACTCACCGAAGCTTTCTTT. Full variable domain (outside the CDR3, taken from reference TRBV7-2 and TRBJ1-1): GAGVSQSPSNKVTEKGKDVELRCDPISGHTALYWYRQSLGQGLEFLIYFQGNSAPDKSGLPSDRFSAERTGGSVSTLTIQRTQQEDSAVYLCASSLTALLTEAFFGQGTRLTVV.